What follows are 27 T cell receptor beta chains derived from one specimen sequenced in a study of beta chain features in type 1 diabetes. Expressed TCRB transcripts were sequenced, since all the RNA that had been isolated was reverse transcribed. Some clones are missing from TCRdb's copy, which holds only in-frame ones; the method was immunoSEQ multiplex PCR. This table holds about 230,000 clones, 9.6% found once. What was sequenced was naive CD4+ T cells from blood. The receptors here all came from a woman aged 18-29 years in good health.

J is TRBJ2-7 and V is TRBV29-1; 9 bases fit TRBD2. This CDR3 contains 16 residues. V shed 3 bases, J shed 6 bases, and the junction held 15 bases outside the gene matches. Germline CDR1 is SQVTM and CDR2 is ANQGSEA. The CDR3 DNA follows: TGCAGCGTTGACCCAGGGGTTTCTAGCGGGGCCCGCGAGCAGTACTTC. Encoded protein: CSVDPGVSSGAREQYF.

This clone was recorded a few times. The V and J genes are TRBV7-3 and TRBJ2-2; 10 bases are shared with TRBD1. Germline V gives CDR1 SGHTA, CDR2 FQGTGA. V shed 5 bases and J 3 bases; nucleotides not matched to a gene: 3. The CDR3 length is 15 residues. Here the CDR3 DNA reads TGTGCCAGCAGCCGCGGGACAGGGGACACCGGGGAGCTGTTTTTT. Amino acids: CASSRGTGDTGELFF.

With respect to this clone: Relative to the germline gene, one junction end is altered; a read error may explain this. The V and J genes are TRBV7-7 and TRBJ1-2; D is ambiguous. The CDR3 consists of 12 residues. Germline V gene lookup returns CDR1 SSHAT and CDR2 FNYEAQ (reference sequence). Here the CDR3 DNA reads TGTGCTAGCATCTCGGAGCACTATGGCTACACCTTC. This codes for CASISEHYGYTF.

This clone was found a few times. V is TRBV9 and J is TRBJ2-5; 7 bases fit TRBD2. Germline V lookup: CDR1 SGDLS, CDR2 YYNGEE. The length of the CDR3 is 14 residues. The V segment lost 4 bases and the J segment 4 bases; nucleotides outside the gene matches: 7. In nucleotides, the CDR3 is TGTGCCAGCAGCCTAGCCTTAGCGGGAGAGACCCAGTACTTC. This codes for CASSLALAGETQYF.

This clone was seen a handful of times. This chain uses TRBV5-1 with TRBJ2-5; weak D call: TRBD1 (6 bases). The CDR3 is 13 residues long. Germline assignment: CDR1 SGHRS and CDR2 YFSETQ. The V end lost 0 bases, the J end lost 5 bases, and 8 bases lay between the germline ends. The CDR3 reads CASSLDTGETQYF. CDR3 DNA sequence: TGCGCCAGCAGCTTGGACACAGGGGAGACCCAGTACTTC.

This clone was detected a few times. This rearrangement joins TRBV19 to TRBJ1-5, with 9 bases matching TRBD1. In germline, CDR1 is LNHDA, CDR2 SQIVND (reference sequence). This CDR3 has 19 amino acids. V gave up 1 base and J gave up 0 bases; unmatched junction bases: 10. The CDR3 bases are TGTGCCAGTAGTATAGGTGGCACAGGGGGCCCGTATAGCAATCAGCCCCAGCATTTT. It specifies CASSIGGTGGPYSNQPQHF.

This clone was observed a handful of times. V is TRBV27 and J is TRBJ2-3; D perhaps matches TRBD2 (6 bases). The germline gives CDR1 MNHEY, CDR2 SMNVEV (reference sequence). This CDR3 comprises 12 residues. V lost 4 bases to trimming and J lost 8 bases, with 10 bases between them. Here the CDR3 reads CASSSPAGTQYF. In nucleotides, the CDR3 is TGTGCCAGCAGTTCCCCAGCGGGTACGCAGTATTTT.

This clone was recorded a few times. The chain joins TRBV7-9 to TRBJ2-2; weak D call: TRBD2 (7 bases). CDR3 length: 19 amino acids. The ends were cut back, 0 bases at V and 4 bases at J, with 21 bases in the middle. Germline lookup yields CDR1 SEHNR and CDR2 FQNEAQ (reference sequence). CDR3 bases: TGTGCCAGCAGCTTAGCGTCTCGGGGGGCTGTATTTCGCACCGGGGAGCTGTTTTTT. Amino acids: CASSLASRGAVFRTGELFF.

This clone was seen a handful of times. J is TRBJ2-5 and V is TRBV5-6, with 8 bases fitting TRBD1. J was trimmed by 3 bases and V by 2 bases; bases with no gene match: 18. Germline values: CDR1 SGHDT, CDR2 YYEEEE. The CDR3 consists of 19 residues. In DNA form, the CDR3 reads TGTGCCAGCAGCTTTCTTGTGTATTACGGACAGGGCACGGAAGAGACCCAGTACTTC. Translating gives CASSFLVYYGQGTEETQYF. Drawing the rest from reference TRBV5-6 and TRBJ2-5, the complete variable domain is DAGVTQSPTHLIKTRGQQVTLRCSPKSGHDTVSWYQQALGQGPQFIFQYYEEEERQRGNFPDRFSGHQFPNYSSELNVNALLLGDSALYLCASSFLVYYGQGTEETQYFGPGTRLLVL.

This rearrangement joins TRBV7-2 to TRBJ2-3; D may be TRBD2 (5 bases). CDR1 and CDR2 from the germline V gene are SGHTA and FQGNSA. The CDR3 totals 12 residues. Trimming stripped 5 bases from V and 9 bases from J, with 12 bases between. In DNA form, the CDR3 reads TGTGCCAGCAGCCGCACGGAGGAGACGCAGTATTTT. It is translated as CASSRTEETQYF.

This clone has only a few counts. The V call is TRBV28, the J call TRBJ1-5; 10 bases agree with TRBD1. With V trimmed by 6 bases and J by 6 bases, 8 bases remained unmatched. Germline CDR1 and CDR2: MDHEN and SYDVKM. The CDR3 is made up of 15 amino acids. CDR3 in DNA: TGTGCCAGCAGCCCACGGGACAGGGGTTTTCAGCCCCAGCATTTT. The encoded protein is CASSPRDRGFQPQHF.

There are a few counts of this clone. This sequence joins TRBV11-3 and TRBJ1-1; perhaps TRBD1 as D (5 bases). Germline V gives CDR1 SGHNT, CDR2 YENEEA. The CDR3 has 13 residues. The germline V and J ends were trimmed by 3 bases and 1 base, with 6 bases remaining between them. The CDR3 region is CASSFQGNTEAFF. CDR3 DNA sequence: TGTGCCAGCAGCTTTCAGGGGAACACTGAAGCTTTCTTT.

A few counts support this clone. This chain uses TRBV4-2 with TRBJ2-3; perhaps TRBD2 as D (6 bases). CDR1 is LGHNA and CDR2 is YNFKEQ in the germline V gene. The CDR3 sequence is 12 residues long. Between the trimmed V and J ends, which lost 4 bases and 5 bases, there was a span of 7 bases. The CDR3 DNA reads TGTGCCAGCAGCCGGGGGGAAGATACGCAGTATTTT. Protein: CASSRGEDTQYF.

The sample holds a few counts of this clone. The chain combines TRBV5-5 with TRBJ2-7, with 8 bases matching TRBD1. Germline values: CDR1 SGHKS, CDR2 YYEKEE (reference sequence). This CDR3 is built from 14 residues. With 3 bases clipped from V and 6 bases from J, the junction kept 8 bases outside the gene matches. CDR3 region: CASSWKAGGGEQYF. Written as DNA, the CDR3 is TGTGCCAGCAGCTGGAAGGCAGGGGGCGGCGAGCAGTACTTC.

This chain uses TRBV5-1 with TRBJ2-1, with TRBD2 identical over 13 bases. Germline CDR1 SGHRS, CDR2 YFSETQ. This CDR3 spans 17 amino acids. With V trimmed by 1 base and J by 6 bases, 7 bases remained unmatched. In nucleotides, the CDR3 is TGCGCCAGCAGCTTGCCCGGGGGACTAGCGGGATTCAATGAGCAGTTCTTC. Translated: CASSLPGGLAGFNEQFF.

J is TRBJ2-7 and V is TRBV28; 7 bases are a match to TRBD1. J gave up 3 bases and V 2 bases, and 4 bases lay outside the gene matches. CDR3 length: 14 amino acids. Per the germline V gene, CDR1 is MDHEN and CDR2 is SYDVKM. The DNA of the CDR3 is TGTGCCAGCAGTTTACACAGGGGAAACTACGAGCAGTACTTC. It translates to CASSLHRGNYEQYF.

This clone was detected a few times. V is TRBV9 and J is TRBJ2-7; 8 bases are a match to TRBD1. V gave up 3 bases and J gave up 4 bases; unmatched junction bases: 9. The CDR3 runs 15 residues. Per germline, CDR1 SGDLS and CDR2 YYNGEE. DNA of the CDR3: TGTGCCAGCAGCGCTACCTGGACAGGGACATACGAGCAGTACTTC. Translated, it gives CASSATWTGTYEQYF.

This clone was seen a handful of times. The chain has TRBV9 and TRBJ1-5, with TRBD1 as a possible D gene (6 bases). The CDR3 is 14 residues long. V was clipped by 3 bases and J by 1 base, with 8 bases between them. Germline V gene sequence: CDR1 SGDLS, CDR2 YYNGEE. CDR3 region: CASSATGSNQPQHF. CDR3 coding DNA: TGTGCCAGCAGCGCCACAGGGAGCAATCAGCCCCAGCATTTT.

This clone was picked up a small number of times. The CDR3 loop reads CASSLGQEAFF. DNA of the CDR3: TGTGCCAGCAGCTTAGGGCAGGAAGCTTTCTTT. The rearrangement joins TRBV11-2 to TRBJ1-1; no clear D. V dropped 1 base and J dropped 8 bases, with 5 bases sitting between them. CDR3 size: 11 residues. Germline assignment: CDR1 SGHAT and CDR2 FQNNGV.

This clone has more than one count but fewer than ten. V and J are TRBV29-1 and TRBJ1-4; D unclear. Per germline, CDR1 SQVTM and CDR2 ANQGSEA. Trimming removed 1 base at V and 4 bases at J, with 10 bases between. The CDR3 extends over 14 amino acids. CDR3 in amino acids: CSVEALTYNEKLFF. The CDR3, as DNA: TGCAGCGTTGAAGCACTAACTTATAATGAAAAACTGTTTTTT.

This clone was counted a few times. This chain connects TRBV30 to TRBJ2-7; no firm D call. Germline CDR1 GTSNPN, CDR2 SVGIG (reference sequence). The V end lost 3 bases, the J end lost 2 bases, and 17 bases lay between the germline ends. This CDR3 contains 15 residues. CDR3 loop: CAWRKPYPGPYEQYF. Written as DNA, the CDR3 is TGTGCCTGGAGGAAGCCCTACCCAGGCCCCTACGAGCAGTACTTC.

This clone was detected a few times. The chain combines TRBV19 with TRBJ1-1; maybe TRBD1 (6 bases). Germline V lookup: CDR1 LNHDA, CDR2 SQIVND (reference sequence). The CDR3 has 14 amino acids. Trimming removed 6 bases at V and 1 base at J, with 12 bases between. The CDR3 here is CASRTGHQNTEAFF. The CDR3 nucleotides are TGTGCCAGTAGGACGGGACACCAGAACACTGAAGCTTTCTTT.

V and J are TRBV5-1 and TRBJ2-3, with 7 bases identical to TRBD2. J was trimmed by 2 bases and V by 4 bases; bases with no gene match: 10. Germline CDR1 SGHRS, CDR2 YFSETQ. CDR3 size: 16 residues. The CDR3 DNA reads TGCGCCAGCAGCCTTCCCCTAGCGGATCACACAGATACGCAGTATTTT. Residues: CASSLPLADHTDTQYF.

This clone was picked up a small number of times. This rearrangement joins TRBV4-1 to TRBJ1-2; 9 bases map to TRBD1. J gave up 8 bases and V 1 base, and 11 bases lay outside the gene matches. Germline CDR1 is MGHRA and CDR2 is YSYEKL. The CDR3 contains 16 residues. CDR3 nucleotides: TGCGCCAGCAGCCAAGGGACAGGGGCTCAGGGTCGAGGCTACACCTTC. Encoded protein: CASSQGTGAQGRGYTF.

This clone has more than one count but fewer than ten. V gene TRBV6-5 combines with J gene TRBJ1-1; D is unresolved. Trimming left V 7 bases short and J 5 bases short, with 11 bases between. The CDR3 covers 12 residues. CDR1 is MNHEY and CDR2 is SVGAGI in the germline V gene. The CDR3 nucleotides are TGTGCCAGCACCGATGGCTGGACTGAAGCTTTCTTT. Amino acids: CASTDGWTEAFF.

This chain uses TRBV7-9 with TRBJ2-2, with D possibly being TRBD1 (6 bases). The CDR3 extends over 14 amino acids. Germline assignment: CDR1 SEHNR and CDR2 FQNEAQ (reference sequence). The V end lost 8 bases, the J end lost 4 bases, and 14 bases lay between the germline ends. The CDR3, as DNA: TGTGCCAGCTTGCAGGGGCTTGGCACCGGGGAGCTGTTTTTT. This sequence encodes CASLQGLGTGELFF.

This clone showed up just a few times. This sample also contains other DNA sequences that code for the same CDR3. The V gene is TRBV5-1, the J gene TRBJ2-7, with 7 nucleotides matching TRBD2. J was trimmed by 3 bases and V by 4 bases; bases with no gene match: 7. Germline V CDR1 and CDR2: SGHRS, YFSETQ. CDR3 size: 14 residues. CDR3 protein: CASSIGTGGYEQYF. The DNA for the CDR3 is TGCGCCAGCAGCATCGGGACGGGGGGCTACGAGCAGTACTTC.